A single sample gave rise to the 16 T cell receptor beta chains below, sequenced in a study of blood T cells in healthy people across ages. Alongside a J-beta primer mix, a sample-barcoded 5' primer served in a second PCR lasting roughly 7 to 12 cycles. MiXCR, run by TCRdb on the 5' RACE reads, gives a single entry per CDR3 protein. The sample consists of 650,000 to 700,000 distinct CDR3 sequences, about 50% of them appearing once. Sequenced sample: blood. The receptors come from a woman aged 80 or older in good health.

The chain uses TRBV7-2 and TRBJ1-4; D possibly corresponds to TRBD1 (5 bases). The CDR3 spans 15 residues. Germline V gene sequence: CDR1 SGHTA, CDR2 FQGNSA. The germline V and J ends were trimmed by 5 bases and 8 bases, with 18 bases remaining between them. CDR3 in DNA: TGTGCCAGCAGCATCTCCCCGAGGGGCTACGAAAAACTGTTTTTT. Translating it yields CASSISPRGYEKLFF.

The rearrangement links TRBV6-1 to TRBJ1-1, with 7 positions matching TRBD1. CDR1 MNHNS and CDR2 SASEGT come from the germline V gene. V gave up 4 bases and J gave up 1 base; unmatched junction bases: 9. The CDR3 is 16 amino acids. This CDR3 is CASSVREGAGNTEAFF. The CDR3, as DNA: TGTGCCAGCAGTGTTCGGGAGGGGGCCGGGAACACTGAAGCTTTCTTT.

This clonotype was recorded once. The gene calls are TRBV10-3 and TRBJ2-5, with 8 bases matching TRBD2. The CDR3 is 13 residues long. From germline, CDR1 is ENHRY and CDR2 SYGVKD. The V gene end was trimmed by 6 bases and the J gene end by 3 bases; junction bases not matched to a gene: 3. This CDR3 reads CAIRSGGKETQYF. CDR3 DNA sequence: TGTGCCATCAGAAGCGGGGGTAAAGAGACCCAGTACTTC.

On this clonotype: A much larger clone lies one base from this, so it may be a read error. The chain combines TRBV29-1 with TRBJ2-7; TRBD2 is a possible D gene (5 bases). The CDR3 length is 14 residues. From germline, CDR1 is SQVTM and CDR2 ANQGSEA. This chain's CDR3 is CSVEGGQDSHEQYF. The CDR3 coding sequence is TGCAGCGTTGAAGGCGGCCAGGACTCCCACGAGCAGTACTTC.

The rearrangement uses TRBV5-6 and TRBJ2-1, with 8 positions matching TRBD2. The CDR3 is 15 residues long. Germline CDR1 and CDR2: SGHDT and YYEEEE. The ends lost 0 bases at V and 4 bases at J; junction bases unmatched: 3. CDR3 in amino acids: CASSLALAVYNEQFF. The DNA for the CDR3 is TGTGCCAGCAGCTTGGCACTAGCGGTTTACAATGAGCAGTTCTTC.

A word on this clonotype: This may be a read error: a much more frequent sequence differs by one nucleotide. As DNA, the CDR3 is TGTGCCAGCAGTTGTGGACAGGGGGCAAATGAGCAGTTCTTC. As protein: CASSCGQGANEQFF. The J gene is TRBJ2-1, the V gene TRBV6-8; 11 nucleotides line up with TRBD1. J lost 7 bases, V lost 4 bases, and 3 bases had no gene match. The CDR3 runs to 14 residues. CDR1 MNHGY and CDR2 SAAAGT come from the germline V gene.

The chain has TRBV3-1 and TRBJ2-2; 8 nucleotides match TRBD1. V dropped 2 bases and J dropped 2; count of bases not matched to a gene: 4. Germline V gives CDR1 LGHDT, CDR2 YNNKEL (reference sequence). CDR3 size: 16 residues. This chain's CDR3 is CASSQRTGRNTGELFF. In DNA, the CDR3 is TGTGCCAGCAGCCAACGGACAGGGCGTAACACCGGGGAGCTGTTTTTT.

This clonotype was observed a handful of times. One end of the junction fails to match germline, which may point to a read error. J is TRBJ1-2 and V is TRBV7-3, with a tentative D call TRBD1 (6 bases). The germline V gene encodes CDR1 SGHTA and CDR2 FQGTGA. The CDR3 totals 14 residues. CDR3 nucleotides: TGTGCCAGCAGCGTAACGGGGACAAGCAAAGGCTACACCTTC. Its protein is CASSVTGTSKGYTF.

The rearrangement uses TRBV12-3 or TRBV12-4 and TRBJ2-7; the match to TRBD2 covers 10 bases. This CDR3 contains 14 residues. Trimming took 5 bases from V and 4 from J; bases not matched to a gene: 5. The CDR3 nucleotides are TGTGCCAGCAGTGAGCGGGGGGGCTCATACGAGCAGTACTTC. Protein sequence: CASSERGGSYEQYF.

This sequence joins TRBV15 and TRBJ1-6; no firm D call. The CDR3 loop spans 15 amino acids. Germline loops: CDR1 LNHNV, CDR2 YYDKDF (reference sequence). V was cut by 0 bases and J by 10 bases, with 13 bases left in between. DNA of the CDR3: TGTGCCACCAGCAGAGATGGAGCATTATCATCACCCCTCCACTTT. As protein: CATSRDGALSSPLHF.

At least ten counts were recorded for this clonotype. The chain employs TRBV2 and TRBJ2-5, with D maybe TRBD2 (6 bases). The CDR3 extends over 15 amino acids. Germline V gene sequence: CDR1 SNHLY, CDR2 FYNNEI. V was cut by 6 bases and J by 3 bases, with 17 bases left in between. The CDR3 sequence is CASRGRDFSKETQYF. The CDR3, as DNA: TGTGCCAGCAGAGGAAGGGACTTTTCGAAAGAGACCCAGTACTTC.

In this sample, this clonotype turned up many times. This chain uses TRBV7-9 with TRBJ2-3; D uncertain. Germline CDR1 is SEHNR and CDR2 is FQNEAQ (reference sequence). With 5 bases removed from V and 5 bases from J, the gap between germline ends came to 8 bases. This CDR3 is 12 amino acids long. The CDR3 sequence: CASSLWIDTQYF. CDR3 coding DNA: TGTGCCAGCAGCCTCTGGATAGATACGCAGTATTTT.

This chain links TRBV15 with TRBJ2-3; maybe TRBD2 (5 bases). V lost 0 bases, J lost 1 base, and 8 bases lay in between. Germline V gene sequence: CDR1 LNHNV, CDR2 YYDKDF (reference sequence). There are 15 residues in the CDR3. The CDR3 sequence: CATSREWGGTDTQYF. The CDR3 DNA sequence: TGTGCCACCAGCAGAGAGTGGGGAGGCACAGATACGCAGTATTTT.

A remark on this clonotype: Mismatch with germline at one junction end may stem from a read error. The CDR3 region has the DNA TGTGCCACCGGTGAGGTGGGTGTTGATCGGCCCCAGCATTTT. Translated, it gives CATGEVGVDRPQHF. This chain uses TRBV24-1 with TRBJ1-5, with no clear D. The germline V gene encodes CDR1 KGHDR and CDR2 SFDVKD. The CDR3 covers 14 residues.

This clonotype showed up many times. The V gene is TRBV7-2, the J gene TRBJ1-4; maybe TRBD1 (5 bases). Germline values: CDR1 SGHTA, CDR2 FQGNSA. Trimming removed 8 bases from V and 8 bases from J, with 15 bases in between. The CDR3 extends over 13 amino acids. CDR3 sequence (DNA): TGTGCCAGCTCAGGGCGAAGAGGAGAAAAACTGTTTTTT. Translating gives CASSGRRGEKLFF. Full variable domain (outside the CDR3, taken from reference TRBV7-2 and TRBJ1-4): GAGVSQSPSNKVTEKGKDVELRCDPISGHTALYWYRQSLGQGLEFLIYFQGNSAPDKSGLPSDRFSAERTGGSVSTLTIQRTQQEDSAVYLCASSGRRGEKLFFGSGTQLSVL.

Worth noting for this clonotype: Given a much more abundant clone one base away, this may be a read error. This chain links TRBV12-3 or TRBV12-4 with TRBJ2-3; 8 positions agree with TRBD1. This CDR3 is built from 12 residues. Trimming removed 6 bases from V and 9 bases from J; junction bases left unmatched: 5. CDR3 DNA: TGTGCCAGCAGAGCGACAGGGGCAACGCAGTATTTT. This translates into CASRATGATQYF.